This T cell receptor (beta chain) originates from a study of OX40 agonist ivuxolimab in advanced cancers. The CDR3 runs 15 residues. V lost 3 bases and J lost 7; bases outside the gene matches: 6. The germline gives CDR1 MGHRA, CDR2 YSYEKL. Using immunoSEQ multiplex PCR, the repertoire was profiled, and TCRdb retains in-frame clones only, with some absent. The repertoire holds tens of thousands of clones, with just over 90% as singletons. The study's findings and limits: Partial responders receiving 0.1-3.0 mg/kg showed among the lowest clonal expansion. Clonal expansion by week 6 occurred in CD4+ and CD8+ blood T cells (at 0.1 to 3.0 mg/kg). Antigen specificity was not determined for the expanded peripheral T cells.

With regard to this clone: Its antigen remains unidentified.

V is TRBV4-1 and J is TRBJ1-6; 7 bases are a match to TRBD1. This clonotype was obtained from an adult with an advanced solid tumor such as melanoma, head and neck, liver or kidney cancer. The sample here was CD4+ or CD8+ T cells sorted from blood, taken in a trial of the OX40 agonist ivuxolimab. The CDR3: CASSHPGQNNSPLHF. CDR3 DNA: TGCGCCAGCAGCCATCCGGGACAGAACAATTCACCCCTCCACTTT.